These 30 T cell receptor beta chains came from one sample sequenced in a study of T cell repertoires in ileal Crohn's disease. Only in-frame clones appear in the TCRdb table, and some are missing; sequencing was by immunoSEQ multiplex PCR. The table has around 2,500 clones, roughly 82% seen once; the top ten hold around a tenth. Material for sequencing was ileal tissue. Every receptor here comes from an adult with Crohn's disease.

The chain has TRBV7-8 and TRBJ2-5, with TRBD2 as a possible D gene (6 bases). From germline, CDR1 is SGHVS and CDR2 FQNEAQ. Trimming removed 6 bases from V and 2 bases from J, with 10 bases in between. This CDR3 has 13 residues. The CDR3 coding sequence is TGTGCCAGCAGATCGCTAGCGCAAGAGACCCAGTACTTC. It codes for CASRSLAQETQYF.

This chain connects TRBV6-6 to TRBJ1-5; D is uncertain. CDR1 and CDR2 (germline): MNHNY, SVGAGI (reference sequence). CDR3 length equals 12 residues. V dropped 2 bases and J dropped 12 bases, with 11 bases sitting between them. The CDR3 loop reads CASSYVSTYQHF. The CDR3 nucleotides read TGTGCCAGCAGTTACGTTAGTACCTACCAGCATTTT.

The rearrangement uses TRBV11-3 and TRBJ2-1; the match to TRBD1 covers 11 bases. CDR3 length: 15 residues. V was pared by 4 bases and J by 6 bases, with 5 bases of the junction left unmatched. The germline V gene has CDR1 SGHNT and CDR2 YENEEA. The CDR3 DNA is TGTGCCAGCAGCTCGAGCGGGACAGGGGGCAATGAGCAGTTCTTC. Translated: CASSSSGTGGNEQFF.

The chain combines TRBV7-7 with TRBJ1-5; TRBD1 matches at 7 bases. CDR1 and CDR2 from the germline V gene are SSHAT and FNYEAQ (reference sequence). The trim removed 5 bases at V and 7 bases at J, leaving 5 bases unmatched. The CDR3 extends over 13 amino acids. In DNA, the CDR3 is TGTGCCAGCAGCCTCGACAGGGAACAGCCCCAGCATTTT. Protein product: CASSLDREQPQHF.

This chain connects TRBV19 to TRBJ2-7; weak D call: TRBD1 (5 bases). The germline gives CDR1 LNHDA, CDR2 SQIVND (reference sequence). The CDR3 extends over 12 amino acids. Trimming left V 6 bases short and J 1 base short, with 7 bases between. CDR3 in DNA: TGTGCCAGTAGCACAGGATCCTACGAGCAGTACTTC. Amino acid sequence: CASSTGSYEQYF.

The rearrangement joins TRBV2 to TRBJ2-1; 11 nucleotides line up with TRBD1. Trimming removed 6 bases from V and 8 bases from J; junction bases left unmatched: 9. This CDR3 has 15 amino acids. Germline lookup yields CDR1 SNHLY and CDR2 FYNNEI. The CDR3 sequence: CASRRGTGGFDEQFF. The CDR3 DNA is TGTGCCAGCAGACGGGGGACAGGGGGATTCGATGAGCAGTTCTTC.

This chain connects TRBV7-9 to TRBJ2-7; tentatively, D is TRBD2 (6 bases). Germline V lookup: CDR1 SEHNR, CDR2 FQNEAQ (reference sequence). This CDR3 comprises 15 residues. Trimming removed 6 bases at V and 6 bases at J, with 21 bases between. CDR3 nucleotide sequence: TGTGCCAGCAGTCCTTCGACCCGGGGGAGGCTCGAGCAGTACTTC. Translating gives CASSPSTRGRLEQYF.

The chain couples TRBV5-6 to TRBJ1-6; TRBD1 agrees at 8 bases. J gave up 8 bases and V 3 bases, and 1 base lay outside the gene matches. This CDR3 has 13 amino acids. Germline-derived CDR1 and CDR2 are SGHDT and YYEEEE. The CDR3 region has the DNA TGTGCCAGCAGCTCGGACAGGGATTCACCCCTCCACTTT. Translated, it gives CASSSDRDSPLHF.

This chain joins TRBV5-1 and TRBJ2-2; 9 bases agree with TRBD1. The CDR3 spans 17 residues. V shed 2 bases, J shed 2 bases, and the junction held 7 bases outside the gene matches. Germline CDR1 is SGHRS and CDR2 is YFSETQ. CDR3: CASSLKRGQGNTGELFF. In DNA, the CDR3 is TGCGCCAGCAGCTTAAAACGGGGACAGGGTAACACCGGGGAGCTGTTTTTT.

The J gene is TRBJ2-3, the V gene TRBV7-3, with TRBD1 matching over 9 bases. The CDR3 is 14 amino acids. CDR1 is SGHTA and CDR2 is FQGTGA in the germline V gene. V lost 5 bases, J lost 4 bases, and 4 bases stayed unmatched. The CDR3 region is CASSPTGGSDTQYF. The CDR3 DNA reads as TGTGCCAGCAGCCCCACAGGGGGCTCAGATACGCAGTATTTT.

The chain has TRBV7-9 and TRBJ2-5; D might be TRBD2 (7 bases). The CDR3 runs 14 residues. Germline V CDR1 and CDR2: SEHNR, FQNEAQ (reference sequence). Trimming removed 6 bases from V and 1 base from J, with 12 bases in between. The CDR3, as DNA: TGTGCCAGCAGAGGGGGGGGGAGCCAAGAGACCCAGTACTTC. As protein: CASRGGGSQETQYF.

Regarding this clone: Germline is not matched at one junction end, which may reflect a read error. The gene calls are TRBV5-1 and TRBJ1-4; 10 bases agree with TRBD1. There are 16 residues in the CDR3. The germline V gene encodes CDR1 SGHRS and CDR2 YFSETQ. The CDR3, as DNA: TGTGCCAGCAGCTTGCCCTTGGGGACAGGGGATGAAAAACTGTTTTTT. Protein product: CASSLPLGTGDEKLFF.

This clone appeared a single time. The CDR3 nucleotides read TGCGCCAGCAGCCGGGGCCAGCGGGAGAACACCGGGGAGCTGTTTTTT. This gives the protein CASSRGQRENTGELFF. The chain uses TRBV4-3 and TRBJ2-2, with 7 bases that match TRBD2. Germline CDR1 and CDR2: LGHNA and YSLEER. Trimming at V came to 4 bases and at J to 1 base, leaving 6 bases not matched to a gene. The CDR3 loop spans 16 amino acids.

The DNA of the CDR3 is TGTGCCAGCAGCTCCTCTTGGACAGCGAGGGAGACCCAGTACTTC. Amino acid sequence: CASSSSWTARETQYF. The chain employs TRBV7-6 and TRBJ2-5; D is possibly TRBD1 (6 bases). Germline CDR1 reads SGHVS; CDR2 reads FNYEAQ. V lost 4 bases and J 5 bases, leaving 17 bases between the germline ends. The CDR3 has 15 residues.

Here the CDR3 reads CSVQRLAGVQDEQFF. The CDR3 DNA is TGCAGCGTTCAGCGACTAGCGGGAGTTCAGGATGAGCAGTTCTTC. The chain combines TRBV29-1 with TRBJ2-1; 12 bases are a match to TRBD2. Germline CDR1 reads SQVTM; CDR2 reads ANQGSEA. The CDR3 length is 15 residues. The V gene end was trimmed by 5 bases and the J gene end by 8 bases; junction bases not matched to a gene: 10.

V gene TRBV19 combines with J gene TRBJ2-1; TRBD1 is a possible D gene (6 bases). Trimming removed 4 bases from V and 5 bases from J, with 6 bases in between. The germline V gene has CDR1 LNHDA and CDR2 SQIVND (reference sequence). The CDR3 runs to 12 residues. CDR3 nucleotides: TGTGCCAGTAGTAGGACAGACAATGAGCAGTTCTTC. Translating gives CASSRTDNEQFF.

This chain uses TRBV9 with TRBJ1-1; D remains unclear. V was clipped by 4 bases and J by 0 bases, with 13 bases between them. CDR1 and CDR2 (germline): SGDLS, YYNGEE. The CDR3 has 15 residues. The CDR3 DNA is TGTGCCAGCAGCCCCGGACGGAGGTTGAACACTGAAGCTTTCTTT. Protein: CASSPGRRLNTEAFF.

This clone turned up a few times. V is TRBV6-5 and J is TRBJ2-1, with 7 bases aligning to TRBD2. The trim removed 6 bases at V and 1 base at J, leaving 6 bases unmatched. Germline CDR1 reads MNHEY; CDR2 reads SVGAGI. The CDR3 consists of 15 residues. CDR3 protein: CASRSGLLSYNEQFF. The DNA for the CDR3 is TGTGCCAGCAGATCGGGACTACTGTCCTACAATGAGCAGTTCTTC.

In this sample, this clone turned up a few times. Distinct nucleotide sequences in the sample also encode this CDR3. The chain combines TRBV6-5 with TRBJ1-3, with D possibly TRBD1 on 6 matching bases. Germline CDR1 reads MNHEY; CDR2 reads SVGAGI. The CDR3 contains 15 residues. Trimming cost V 0 bases and J 4 bases, with 10 bases left between them. DNA for the CDR3: TGTGCCAGCAGTTACTCGAGGGGGAGCGGAAACACCATATATTTT. This encodes CASSYSRGSGNTIYF.

The chain employs TRBV5-4 and TRBJ1-2; D ambiguous. This CDR3 is 16 amino acids long. With 4 bases removed from V and 5 bases from J, the gap between germline ends came to 21 bases. CDR1 and CDR2 from the germline V gene are SGHNT and YYREEE (reference sequence). For the CDR3, the DNA is TGTGCCAGCAGCGCCCCCTCGACCAAGGAGGGATATGGCTACACCTTC. This encodes CASSAPSTKEGYGYTF.

The chain carries TRBV2 and TRBJ1-1; possibly TRBD1 for D (6 bases). Between the trimmed V and J ends, which lost 6 bases and 3 bases, there was a span of 14 bases. Germline CDR1 and CDR2: SNHLY and FYNNEI. This CDR3 has 14 amino acids. CDR3 nucleotide sequence: TGTGCCAGCAGAGCAGGGGTTTGGGACACTGAAGCTTTCTTT. This translates into CASRAGVWDTEAFF. Variable domain in full (rest from reference TRBV2 and TRBJ1-1): EPEVTQTPSHQVTQMGQEVILRCVPISNHLYFYWYRQILGQKVEFLVSFYNNEISEKSEIFDDQFSVERPDGSNFTLKIRSTKLEDSAMYFCASRAGVWDTEAFFGQGTRLTVV.

The chain joins TRBV30 to TRBJ2-5, with TRBD2 identical over 15 bases. The ends lost 4 bases at V and 3 bases at J; junction bases unmatched: 6. Germline values: CDR1 GTSNPN, CDR2 SVGIG (reference sequence). The length of the CDR3 is 16 residues. Written as DNA, the CDR3 is TGTGCCTGGACCCAATGGACTAGCGGGGGGGAAGAGACCCAGTACTTC. Translating it yields CAWTQWTSGGEETQYF. Supplemented by reference TRBV30 and TRBJ2-5, the full variable domain reads SQTIHQWPATLVQPVGSPLSLECTVEGTSNPNLYWYRQAAGRGLQLLFYSVGIGQISSEVPQNLSASRPQDRQFILSSKKLLLSDSGFYLCAWTQWTSGGEETQYFGPGTRLLVL.

The chain combines TRBV11-3 with TRBJ1-1, with D perhaps matching TRBD1 (6 bases). Germline CDR1 is SGHNT and CDR2 is YENEEA. V lost 5 bases to trimming and J lost 0 bases, with 16 bases between them. The CDR3 has 16 residues. The CDR3 sequence is CASSRYREGVNTEAFF. CDR3 nucleotide sequence: TGTGCCAGCAGCAGATACAGGGAGGGGGTGAACACTGAAGCTTTCTTT. Full variable domain (missing parts from reference TRBV11-3 and TRBJ1-1): EAGVVQSPRYKIIEKKQPVAFWCNPISGHNTLYWYLQNLGQGPELLIRYENEEAVDDSQLPKDRFSAERLKGVDSTLKIQPAELGDSAVYLCASSRYREGVNTEAFFGQGTRLTVV.

The chain employs TRBV18 and TRBJ2-5, with a weak D call TRBD2 (7 bases). There are 15 residues in the CDR3. V shed 3 bases and J shed 11 bases, with 22 bases lying between them. Germline V CDR1 and CDR2: KGHSH, LQKENI. DNA of the CDR3: TGTGCCAGCTCACCGGGGACGGCGGGGGCTCTGGAGCAGTACTTC. This codes for CASSPGTAGALEQYF.

The chain carries TRBV6-5 and TRBJ2-1; D gene ambiguous. The CDR3 covers 15 residues. Germline CDR1 MNHEY, CDR2 SVGAGI. The V end was cut by 5 bases, the J end by 1 base, with 12 bases between. The CDR3 loop reads CASSPQVVSYNEQFF. The CDR3, as DNA: TGTGCCAGCAGTCCCCAGGTTGTTTCCTACAATGAGCAGTTCTTC.

The chain employs TRBV30 and TRBJ2-2; D may be TRBD2 (6 bases). The length of the CDR3 is 16 residues. The V and J ends lost 0 bases and 3 bases respectively, with 14 bases between them. CDR1 GTSNPN and CDR2 SVGIG come from the germline V gene (reference sequence). CDR3 sequence: CAWSVPRRGDTGELFF. The CDR3 DNA reads as TGTGCCTGGAGTGTCCCCCGGCGGGGTGACACCGGGGAGCTGTTTTTT.

The rearrangement links TRBV29-1 to TRBJ2-7, with TRBD1 matching over 7 bases. There are 14 residues in the CDR3. CDR1 is SQVTM, CDR2 ANQGSEA, per germline. Trimming at V came to 1 base and at J to 10 bases, leaving 13 bases not matched to a gene. CDR3 protein: CSVEVRTGPVGQYF. CDR3 coding DNA: TGCAGCGTTGAAGTCCGGACAGGACCCGTGGGACAGTACTTC.

The V call is TRBV7-2, the J call TRBJ2-7, with D possibly matching TRBD1 (6 bases). Per germline, CDR1 SGHTA and CDR2 FQGNSA. CDR3 length: 12 residues. Trimming took 8 bases from V and 2 from J, leaving 10 bases between them. The chain's CDR3 is CASGGFPYEQYV. CDR3 coding DNA: TGTGCCAGCGGGGGCTTCCCCTACGAGCAGTACGTC.

To note about this clone: Other DNA sequences in this sample translate to the same CDR3. This rearrangement joins TRBV2 to TRBJ1-1, with a tentative D call TRBD1 (6 bases). Germline lookup yields CDR1 SNHLY and CDR2 FYNNEI. CDR3 length equals 14 residues. With 2 bases removed from V and 1 base from J, the gap between germline ends came to 8 bases. The CDR3 nucleotides are TGTGCCAGCAGTGAAACAGGGTCGAACACTGAAGCTTTCTTT. Protein: CASSETGSNTEAFF. Supplemented by reference TRBV2 and TRBJ1-1, the full variable domain reads EPEVTQTPSHQVTQMGQEVILRCVPISNHLYFYWYRQILGQKVEFLVSFYNNEISEKSEIFDDQFSVERPDGSNFTLKIRSTKLEDSAMYFCASSETGSNTEAFFGQGTRLTVV.

V is TRBV30 and J is TRBJ1-5, with D perhaps TRBD1 (5 bases). The CDR3 spans 15 residues. Germline V gene sequence: CDR1 GTSNPN, CDR2 SVGIG (reference sequence). Trimming shortened V by 0 bases and J by 7 bases, and 16 bases separated the two germline ends. CDR3 nucleotide sequence: TGTGCCTGGAGTGTCTCCGGGGGGGAGTGGCAGCCCCAGCATTTT. This sequence encodes CAWSVSGGEWQPQHF.